This is a list of T cell receptor beta chains from one sample in a study of blood T cells in healthy people across ages. TCRdb re-derived calls from the 5' RACE reads in MiXCR, one entry per CDR3 protein. This sample has around 1,000,000 distinct CDR3 sequences, with about 25% found just once. A further study also used this sample, focusing on T cells of mothers and their children.

Input material: blood. The receptors originated from a girl aged 2 to 9 in good health. CDR3s include the opening cysteine and the closing phenylalanine or tryptophan. Each record gives: CDR3 DNA, CDR3 protein, D gene, clone size, V gene, J gene. D genes are given only for firm matches. For some rows the clone size is stated as once, few or many, or as a class when expanded; others skip it.

TGTGCCAGCAGCGCAGTGGACAGGGACCTCTATGGCTACACCTTC	CASSAVDRDLYGYTF	TRBD1	few	TRBV7-2	TRBJ1-2
TGCAGCGTCCGGTCAGGGGGAGAAAACGAGCAGTACTTC	CSVRSGGENEQYF	TRBD1	many	TRBV29-1	TRBJ2-7
TGTGCCAGCAGTGGACCGCGTCCTTCGCCCCAGCATTTT	CASSGPRPSPQHF	.	.	TRBV2	TRBJ1-5
TGTGCCAGCAGCTTAGGGGCAGAAAAATATGGCTACACCTTC	CASSLGAEKYGYTF	.	.	TRBV7-2	TRBJ1-2
TGCGCCAGCAGCACGGGACTAGCAGAGACCCAGTACTTC	CASSTGLAETQYF	TRBD2	many	TRBV5-1	TRBJ2-5
TGTGCCTCAGCGAGGGTGGGGAGCCCTGAAGCTTTCTTT	CASARVGSPEAFF	.	few	TRBV7-9	TRBJ1-1
TGTGCCAGCAGCCTTGATCGATTAAACAGGAATTCACCCCTCCACTTT	CASSLDRLNRNSPLHF	.	.	TRBV7-9	TRBJ1-6
TGTGCCAGCAGCCTAGCTCCCAGCGGGACTGCCTACGAGCAGTACTTC	CASSLAPSGTAYEQYF	TRBD2	once	TRBV13	TRBJ2-7
TGTGCCAGCAGCCAAGGGGATCTTAATCCAGGGGAGACCCAGTACTTC	CASSQGDLNPGETQYF	.	few	TRBV28	TRBJ2-5
TGTGCCAGCAGTTCCCGCGAAAGCGGGGGGGCCGAGGAGCAGTTCTTC	CASSSRESGGAEEQFF	TRBD2	few	TRBV12-3/TRBV12-4	TRBJ2-1
TGTGCCAGCAGCCAAGATGGGACTAGCGGGGAGTTATCCTACGAGCAGTACTTC	CASSQDGTSGELSYEQYF	TRBD2	.	TRBV4-2	TRBJ2-7
TGCAGCGGGGGACTGCCGCAAGAGACCCAGTACTTC	CSGGLPQETQYF	.	.	TRBV29-1	TRBJ2-5
TGTGCCATCAGTGCCGGACAGGGGAAGTTCTTC	CAISAGQGKFF	TRBD1	.	TRBV10-3	TRBJ2-1
TGTGCCAGCAGCCAAGATAGGGACCGAAATTCACCCCTCCACTTT	CASSQDRDRNSPLHF	.	.	TRBV4-2	TRBJ1-6
TGTGCCAGCAGTTACTCGATCGAATCTAGCGGGGGTTGGTTC	CASSYSIESSGGWF	TRBD2	.	TRBV6-2/TRBV6-3	TRBJ2-1
TGTGCCAGCAGTTACGGGGTTGGCGCAGGCAATGAGCAGTTCTTC	CASSYGVGAGNEQFF	.	.	TRBV6-6	TRBJ2-1
TGTGCCATCAGTGGCGACAGTCTGGCAACAGATACGCAGTATTTT	CAISGDSLATDTQYF	.	few	TRBV10-3	TRBJ2-3
TGCGCCAGCAGCTTGACGGGGCTCACTGAAGCTTTCTTT	CASSLTGLTEAFF	.	many	TRBV5-1	TRBJ1-1
TGTGCCAGCAGTCTGCCGACTTACCAACAGTACTTC	CASSLPTYQQYF	.	.	TRBV28	TRBJ2-5
TGTGCCGGAACCGACAGACTGAACACTGAAGCTTTCTTT	CAGTDRLNTEAFF	.	once	TRBV6-1	TRBJ1-1